This entry concerns a single TCR beta chain. Its antigen is undetermined. In germline, CDR1 is SGHTA, CDR2 FQGNSA. CDR3 size: 14 residues. V was clipped by 5 bases and J by 7 bases, with 18 bases between them. This entry belongs to a study of vaccination effects on CD4 cells after COVID-19. At the level of the study: Following the second dose by a median of 72 days, the post-vaccine samples were obtained.

Profiling relied on immunoSEQ multiplex PCR, and the TCRdb table lists in-frame clones only, not all of them. This table holds fewer than 35,000 clones, 80% found once. With the ViraFEST assay, the study expanded antigen-specific CD4+ T cells using viral peptide pools, then sequenced them. Isolating CD4+ T cells followed 9 to 10 days of culture. Two-dose vaccination with either BNT162b2 or mRNA-1273 was given to the participants. This sequence originates from a human donor who received a COVID-19 vaccine. Some clones in this sample may be carry-over from other donors' samples. The chain combines TRBV7-2 with TRBJ2-7, with D maybe TRBD2 (6 bases). The sample consisted of CD4+ T cells from PBMCs cultured with SARS-CoV-2 spike peptides, taken after COVID-19 vaccination. The CDR3 spells CASSAGGGAREQYV. The CDR3 nucleotides read TGTGCCAGCAGCGCCGGCGGAGGGGCGCGGGAGCAGTACGTC.